Only a few counts were recorded for the clone carrying this T cell receptor (beta chain). Its target is not known. Using its own MiXCR run on the 5' RACE reads, TCRdb lists one record per CDR3 protein. The sample records about 12,000 distinct CDR3 sequences, roughly an eighth being singletons. The data were taken from a study of spatial heterogeneity in lung cancer. The study's findings and limits: Among blood samples, ubiquitous expanded tumor TCRs appeared more at resection than at follow-up.

This sample's time point: sample taken at primary tumor resection. Unsorted samples of tumor, nontumor lung or frozen PBMC had their whole RNA sequenced. Samples came from roughly 70 TRACERx patients with untreated early-stage lung cancer. Germline values: CDR1 SGHRS, CDR2 YFSETQ. The germline V and J ends were trimmed by 4 bases and 0 bases, with 10 bases remaining between them. CDR3 size: 14 residues. The V and J genes are TRBV5-1 and TRBJ1-1; tentatively, D is TRBD1 (5 bases). This TCR came from a female donor with early-stage non-small cell lung cancer. Sample: PBMCs, taken at surgery. Written as DNA, the CDR3 is TGCGCCAGCAGCCCGGGACGGCTGAACACTGAAGCTTTCTTT. Amino acids: CASSPGRLNTEAFF.